Listed here is a single TCR beta chain. The CDR3 extends over 16 amino acids. Trimming cost V 3 bases and J 7 bases; bases outside gene matches: 14. Germline V gene data show CDR1 as KGHSH and CDR2 as LQKENI. This entry belongs to a study of lymphopenia after photon versus proton radiotherapy. Only in-frame clones appear in the TCRdb table, and some are missing; sequencing was by immunoSEQ multiplex PCR. This table has thousands of clones, about 89% appearing once. This clonotype was sampled from a man in his 60s with cholangiocarcinoma. This specimen was peripheral blood, taken from a patient treated with photon-based radiotherapy. The rearrangement joins TRBV18 to TRBJ1-2; 7 positions agree with TRBD1. CDR3 coding DNA: TGTGCCAGCTCACCGGACACGGGACCTTACAGGGGTGGCTACACCTTC. This sequence encodes CASSPDTGPYRGGYTF.